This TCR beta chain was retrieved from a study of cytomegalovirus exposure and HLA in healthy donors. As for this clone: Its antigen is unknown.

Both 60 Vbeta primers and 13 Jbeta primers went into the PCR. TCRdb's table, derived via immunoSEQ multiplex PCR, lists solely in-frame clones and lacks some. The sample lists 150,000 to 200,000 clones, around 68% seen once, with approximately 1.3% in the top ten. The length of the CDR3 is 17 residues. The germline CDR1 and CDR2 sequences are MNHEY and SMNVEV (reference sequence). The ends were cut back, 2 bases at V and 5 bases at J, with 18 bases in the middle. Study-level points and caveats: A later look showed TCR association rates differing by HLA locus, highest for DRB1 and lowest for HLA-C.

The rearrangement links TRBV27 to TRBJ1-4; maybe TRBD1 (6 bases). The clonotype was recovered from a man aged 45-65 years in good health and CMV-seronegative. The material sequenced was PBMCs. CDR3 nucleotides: TGTGCCAGCAGTTTACAGGGTGGTGGGACACTAAATGAAAAACTGTTTTTT. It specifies CASSLQGGGTLNEKLFF.